These 7 T cell receptor beta chains came from one sample sequenced in a study of human T cells and chemical hapten exposure. Individual cDNA molecules received unique molecular identifiers in the library. In TCRdb, the reads were re-called with MiXCR into one record per CDR3 protein. The sample lists 95,000 to 150,000 distinct CDR3 sequences; approximately 9.3% were seen once. Total RNA was extracted from unfractionated whole blood. The sequenced material came from whole blood. These receptor sequences come from a human donor in good health. Some clones in this sample may be carry-over from other donors' samples.

The chain links TRBV25-1 to TRBJ1-1; perhaps TRBD1 as D (5 bases). The CDR3 has 13 amino acids. The ends were cut back, 3 bases at V and 4 bases at J, with 9 bases in the middle. Germline-derived CDR1 and CDR2 are MGHDK and SYGVNS. CDR3 loop: CASSDGGATEAFF. In DNA, the CDR3 is TGTGCCAGCAGTGATGGGGGTGCCACTGAAGCTTTCTTT.

This clonotype was detected only a few times. This chain uses TRBV5-5 with TRBJ1-4; D is unresolved. This CDR3 has 14 residues. Looked up from germline, CDR1 is SGHKS and CDR2 is YYEKEE (reference sequence). Trimming pared 0 bases from V and 7 bases from J, leaving 10 bases between. The CDR3 DNA sequence: TGTGCCAGCAGCTTGGAATGGGGAAGTGAAAAACTGTTTTTT. Its protein is CASSLEWGSEKLFF.

This clonotype was recorded many times. This sequence joins TRBV5-1 and TRBJ2-2; the D is unclear. V lost 2 bases to trimming and J lost 5 bases, with 19 bases between them. Germline V gives CDR1 SGHRS, CDR2 YFSETQ. The CDR3 loop spans 17 amino acids. The CDR3 nucleotides read TGCGCCAGCAGCTTATCTCCCGGCAGCTTCCTTACCGGGGAGCTGTTTTTT. Translated: CASSLSPGSFLTGELFF.

This clonotype was seen more than once but under ten times. In DNA, the CDR3 is TGTGCCAGCAGTGAAGCGCTGGACAGGAACACCGGGGAGCTGTTTTTT. Translation: CASSEALDRNTGELFF. The chain uses TRBV2 and TRBJ2-2; D might be TRBD1 (6 bases). CDR1 SNHLY and CDR2 FYNNEI come from the germline V gene. The CDR3 has 16 amino acids. The V and J ends lost 0 bases and 1 base respectively, with 9 bases between them.

This clonotype was observed many times. The chain recombines TRBV9 with TRBJ1-4; D remains ambiguous. In germline, CDR1 is SGDLS, CDR2 YYNGEE. CDR3 length: 16 amino acids. The ends were cut back, 3 bases at V and 0 bases at J, with 12 bases in the middle. CDR3 in DNA: TGTGCCAGCAGCGCTCTTAGAACTCCAACTAATGAAAAACTGTTTTTT. It yields the protein CASSALRTPTNEKLFF.

V and J are TRBV6-4 and TRBJ2-2, with 8 bases identical to TRBD1. V was pared by 8 bases and J by 3 bases, with 5 bases of the junction left unmatched. CDR1 and CDR2 (germline): MRHNA, SNTAGT. The CDR3 runs 14 residues. This chain's CDR3 is CASRPTGDTGELFF. In DNA form, the CDR3 reads TGTGCCAGCCGGCCGACAGGGGACACCGGGGAGCTGTTTTTT.

This clonotype was detected many times. The genes are TRBV9 and TRBJ1-1; D is perhaps TRBD1 (5 bases). Between the trimmed V and J ends, which lost 0 bases and 5 bases, there was a span of 11 bases. Germline V CDR1 and CDR2: SGDLS, YYNGEE. There are 14 residues in the CDR3. The CDR3 spells CASSVGGGSTEAFF. CDR3 DNA: TGTGCCAGCAGCGTAGGCGGGGGTTCGACTGAAGCTTTCTTT.